What follows is one T cell receptor beta chain and its context. Its antigen is as yet unknown. The source of the sample is a study of cytomegalovirus exposure and HLA in healthy donors. Regarding the study as a whole: Rarity held for most TCR sequences, but there were some public TCRs that occurred in many donors.

Trimming removed 0 bases at V and 5 bases at J, with 18 bases between. Germline CDR1 is SGHNT and CDR2 is YYREEE (reference sequence). There are 17 residues in the CDR3. Libraries were prepared by immunoSEQ multiplex PCR; TCRdb keeps only in-frame clonotypes and omits some of them. Of fewer than 150,000 clones in the sample, approximately 88% were seen once. The rearrangement uses TRBV5-4 and TRBJ2-1; D perhaps matches TRBD1 (6 bases). The sequence came from a man in his late teens or twenties in good health and CMV-seronegative. Sequences were obtained from PBMCs. CDR3: CASSLARSTGPNNEQFF. The CDR3 DNA sequence: TGTGCCAGCAGCTTGGCACGGAGTACAGGGCCGAACAATGAGCAGTTCTTC.